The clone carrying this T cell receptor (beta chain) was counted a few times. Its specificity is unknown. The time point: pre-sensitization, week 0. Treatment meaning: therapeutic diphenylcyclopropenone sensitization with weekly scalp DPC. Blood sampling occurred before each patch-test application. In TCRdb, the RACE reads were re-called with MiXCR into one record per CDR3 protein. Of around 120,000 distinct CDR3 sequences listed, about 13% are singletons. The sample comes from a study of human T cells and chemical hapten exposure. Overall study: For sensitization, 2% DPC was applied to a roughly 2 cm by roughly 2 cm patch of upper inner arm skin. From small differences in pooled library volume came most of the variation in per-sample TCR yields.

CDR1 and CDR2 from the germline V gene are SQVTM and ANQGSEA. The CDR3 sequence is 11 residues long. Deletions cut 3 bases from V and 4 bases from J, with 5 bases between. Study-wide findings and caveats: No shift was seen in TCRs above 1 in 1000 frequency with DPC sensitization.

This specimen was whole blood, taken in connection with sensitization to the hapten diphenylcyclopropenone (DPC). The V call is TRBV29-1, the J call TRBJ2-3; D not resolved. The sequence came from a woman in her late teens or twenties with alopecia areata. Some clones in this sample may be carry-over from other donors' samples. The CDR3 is CSVDRSDTQYF. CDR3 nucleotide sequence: TGCAGCGTTGATCGGTCAGATACGCAGTATTTT.